This TCR beta chain was captured by sequencing in a study of regulatory T cells in long-lasting Graves disease. Time point defined: persistent/refractory GD, antithyroid drugs over 5 years with positive TRAb. From PBMCs, RNA was extracted and then used to make the TCR library. Researchers made TCR beta libraries by using iRepertoire HTBI primers and running Arm-PCR on CDR3 regions. TCRdb redid the calling of the multiplex PCR reads with MiXCR, one entry per CDR3 protein. The data show under 350,000 distinct CDR3 sequences, with 20% to 25% seen just once and roughly 56% held by the top ten. Only a few counts were recorded for this clonotype. V lost 6 bases to trimming and J lost 3 bases, with 9 bases between them. The CDR3 loop spans 13 amino acids. Germline CDR1 is MNHNS and CDR2 is SASEGT.

Sequenced here: peripheral blood mononuclear cells (PBMCs), sampled when the disease was refractory, from a patient treated with antithyroid drugs. This receptor was obtained from a female donor with Graves disease. The genes are TRBV6-1 and TRBJ1-5; D is ambiguous. This chain's CDR3 is CASRQAHNQPQHF. The DNA for the CDR3 is TGTGCCAGCAGACAAGCGCACAATCAGCCCCAGCATTTT.